What follows describes a single T cell receptor (beta chain). Sequencing used immunoSEQ multiplex PCR; TCRdb keeps in-frame clones, though not all of them. The sample lists approximately 320,000 clones, about nine tenths occurring once. The data stem from a study of shared clonotypes between healthy human individuals. V gave up 6 bases and J gave up 4 bases; unmatched junction bases: 5. Germline CDR1 MNHNS, CDR2 SASEGT. This CDR3 contains 15 residues. The receptor was isolated from a young man in good health. Sequencing input: memory CD8+ T cells sorted from blood. Subset specified: CD45RO+ cells pooled with CCR7-negative TemRA cells. The rearrangement links TRBV6-1 to TRBJ2-3; the match to TRBD2 covers 12 bases. The CDR3 DNA sequence: TGTGCCAGCAGAAAACTAGCGGGGGGACCAGATACGCAGTATTTT. This encodes CASRKLAGGPDTQYF.